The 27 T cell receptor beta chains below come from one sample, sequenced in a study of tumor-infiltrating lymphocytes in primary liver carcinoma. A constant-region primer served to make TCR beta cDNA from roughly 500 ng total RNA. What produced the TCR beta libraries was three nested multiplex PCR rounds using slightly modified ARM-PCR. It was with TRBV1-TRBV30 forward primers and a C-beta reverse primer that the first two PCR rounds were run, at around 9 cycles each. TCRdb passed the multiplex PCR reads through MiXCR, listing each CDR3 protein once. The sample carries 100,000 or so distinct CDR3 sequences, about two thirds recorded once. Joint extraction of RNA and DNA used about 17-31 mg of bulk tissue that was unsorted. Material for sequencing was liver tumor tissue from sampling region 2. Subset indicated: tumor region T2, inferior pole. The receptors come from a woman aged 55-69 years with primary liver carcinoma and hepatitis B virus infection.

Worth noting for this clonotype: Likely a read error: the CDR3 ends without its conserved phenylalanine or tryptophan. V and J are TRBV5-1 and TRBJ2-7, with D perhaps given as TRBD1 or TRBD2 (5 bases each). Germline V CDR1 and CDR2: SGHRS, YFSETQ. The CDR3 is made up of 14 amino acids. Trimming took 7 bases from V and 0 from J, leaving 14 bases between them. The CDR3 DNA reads TGCGCCAGCCGCCGGGACCTGAGCTCCTACGAGCAGTACTCC. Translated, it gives CASRRDLSSYEQYS.

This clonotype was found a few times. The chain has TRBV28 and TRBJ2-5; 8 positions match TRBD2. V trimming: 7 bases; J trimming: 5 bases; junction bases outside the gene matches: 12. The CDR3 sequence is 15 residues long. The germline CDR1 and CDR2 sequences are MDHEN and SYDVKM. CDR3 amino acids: CASNISGKWRETQYF. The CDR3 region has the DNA TGTGCCAGCAATATTAGCGGGAAATGGCGGGAGACCCAGTACTTC.

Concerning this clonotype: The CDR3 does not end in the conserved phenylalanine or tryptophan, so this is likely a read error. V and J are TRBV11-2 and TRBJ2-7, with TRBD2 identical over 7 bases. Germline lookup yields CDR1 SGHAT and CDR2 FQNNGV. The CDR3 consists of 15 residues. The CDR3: CASNLDPAGAYEQYL. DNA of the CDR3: TGTGCCAGCAACTTAGACCCTGCGGGGGCCTACGAGCAGTACCTC.

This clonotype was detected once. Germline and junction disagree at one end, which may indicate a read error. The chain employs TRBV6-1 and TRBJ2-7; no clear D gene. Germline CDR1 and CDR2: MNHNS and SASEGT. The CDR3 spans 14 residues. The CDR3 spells CAGSEAFEWYGQYF. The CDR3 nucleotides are TGTGCCGGCAGTGAAGCTTTCGAGTGGTACGGGCAGTACTTC.

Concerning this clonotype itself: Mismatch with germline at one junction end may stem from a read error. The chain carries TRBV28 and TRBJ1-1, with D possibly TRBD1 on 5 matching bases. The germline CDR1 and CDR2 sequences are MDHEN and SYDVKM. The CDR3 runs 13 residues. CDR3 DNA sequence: TGTGCCAGCAGTTTCCAGGGTTATACTGAAGTTTTCTTT. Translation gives CASSFQGYTEVFF.

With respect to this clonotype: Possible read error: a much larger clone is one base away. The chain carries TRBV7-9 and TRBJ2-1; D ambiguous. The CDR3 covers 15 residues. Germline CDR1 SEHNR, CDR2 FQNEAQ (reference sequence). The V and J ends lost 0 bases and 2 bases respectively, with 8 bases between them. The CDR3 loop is CASSLAVLTYNEQFF. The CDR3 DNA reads TGTGCCAGCAGCTTAGCGGTCTTAACCTACAATGAGCAGTTCTTC.

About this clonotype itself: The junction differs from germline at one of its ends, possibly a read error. The CDR3 is CTSRLVGGIGTDTQNF. The CDR3 DNA reads as TGTACCAGCCGCTTAGTTGGCGGGATTGGCACAGATACGCAGAATTTT. The chain recombines TRBV11-2 with TRBJ2-3; a weak D match, TRBD2 (6 bases). CDR1 is SGHAT, CDR2 FQNNGV, per germline. The CDR3 length is 16 residues.

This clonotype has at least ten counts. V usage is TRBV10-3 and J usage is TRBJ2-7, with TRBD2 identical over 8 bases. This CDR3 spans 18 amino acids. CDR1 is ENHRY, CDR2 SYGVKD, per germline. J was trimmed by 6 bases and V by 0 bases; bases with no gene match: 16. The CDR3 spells CAISESTALRRGVLEQYF. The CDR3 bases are TGTGCCATCAGTGAGTCAACGGCCCTGAGGCGGGGGGTACTCGAGCAGTACTTC.

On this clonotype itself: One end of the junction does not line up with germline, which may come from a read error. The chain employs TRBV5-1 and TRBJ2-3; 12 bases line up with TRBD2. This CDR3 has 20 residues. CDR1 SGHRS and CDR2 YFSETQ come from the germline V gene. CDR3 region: CASSLSLAGGIRSLTNTQYF. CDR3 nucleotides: TGCGCCAGCAGCTTGTCACTAGCGGGAGGCATCCGATCCCTCACAAATACGCAGTATTTT. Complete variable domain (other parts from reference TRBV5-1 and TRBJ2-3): KAGVTQTPRYLIKTRGQQVTLSCSPISGHRSVSWYQQTPGQGLQFLFEYFSETQRNKGNFPGRFSGRQFSNSRSEMNVSTLELGDSALYLCASSLSLAGGIRSLTNTQYFGPGTRLTVL.

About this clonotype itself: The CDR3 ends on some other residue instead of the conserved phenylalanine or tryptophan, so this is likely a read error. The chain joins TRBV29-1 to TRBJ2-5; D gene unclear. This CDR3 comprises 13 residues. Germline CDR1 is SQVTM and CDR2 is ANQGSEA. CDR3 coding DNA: TGCAGCGTTGTGACGGTCTTTGGCGAGAGCCAGTACATC. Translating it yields CSVVTVFGESQYI.

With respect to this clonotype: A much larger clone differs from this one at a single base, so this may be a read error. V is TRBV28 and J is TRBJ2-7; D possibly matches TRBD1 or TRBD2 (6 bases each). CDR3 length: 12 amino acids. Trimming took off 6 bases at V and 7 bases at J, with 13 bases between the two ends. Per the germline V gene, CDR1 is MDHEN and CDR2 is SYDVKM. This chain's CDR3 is CASSSTGTEQYF. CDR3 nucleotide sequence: TGTGCCAGCAGCTCAACAGGGACTGAGCAGTACTTC. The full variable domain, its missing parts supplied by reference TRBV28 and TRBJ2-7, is DVKVTQSSRYLVKRTGEKVFLECVQDMDHENMFWYRQDPGLGLRLIYFSYDVKMKEKGDIPEGYSVSREKKERFSLILESASTNQTSMYLCASSSTGTEQYFGPGTRLTVT.

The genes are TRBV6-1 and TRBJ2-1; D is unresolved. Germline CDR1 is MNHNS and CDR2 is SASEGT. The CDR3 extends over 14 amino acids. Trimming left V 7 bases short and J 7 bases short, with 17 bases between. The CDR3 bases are TGTGCCAGCAAAACCCTTGGGGTGCGGAATGAGCAGTTCTTC. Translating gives CASKTLGVRNEQFF.

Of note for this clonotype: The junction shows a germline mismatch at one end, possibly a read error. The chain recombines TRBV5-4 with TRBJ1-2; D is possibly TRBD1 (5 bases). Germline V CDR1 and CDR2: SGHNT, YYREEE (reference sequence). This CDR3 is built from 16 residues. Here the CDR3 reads CASNLPPRGTGYGYTF. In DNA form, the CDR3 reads TGTGCCAGCAACTTGCCTCCACGCGGGACTGGATATGGCTACACCTTT.

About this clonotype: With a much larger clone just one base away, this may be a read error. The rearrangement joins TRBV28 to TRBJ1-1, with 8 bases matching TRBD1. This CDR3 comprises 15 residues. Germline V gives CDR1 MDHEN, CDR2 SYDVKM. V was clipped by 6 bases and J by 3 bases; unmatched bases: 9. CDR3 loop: CASSSSRGQDTEAFF. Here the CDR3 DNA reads TGTGCCAGCAGCTCAAGCAGGGGGCAAGACACTGAAGCTTTCTTT.

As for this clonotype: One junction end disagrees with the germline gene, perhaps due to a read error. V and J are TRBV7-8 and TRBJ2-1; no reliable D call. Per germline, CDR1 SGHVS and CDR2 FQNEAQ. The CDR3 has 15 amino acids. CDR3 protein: CDSCPQPGSYNEQFF. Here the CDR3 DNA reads TGTGACAGCTGCCCCCAGCCGGGCTCCTACAATGAGCAGTTCTTC.

The CDR3 bases are TGTGCCAGCAGTTTAACTAACGGTACCGCGCGGTACTTC. It is translated as CASSLTNGTARYF. The rearrangement joins TRBV12-3 or TRBV12-4 to TRBJ2-7; D uncertain. This CDR3 has 13 residues. V lost 2 bases, J lost 12 bases, and 17 bases lay in between.

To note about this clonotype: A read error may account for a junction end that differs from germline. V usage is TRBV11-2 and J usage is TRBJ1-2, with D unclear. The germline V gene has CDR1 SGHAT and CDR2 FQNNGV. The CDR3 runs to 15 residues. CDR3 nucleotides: TGTACCAGCAGCTTAAATCTGGGAGCAATCTATGGCTACACCTTC. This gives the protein CTSSLNLGAIYGYTF.

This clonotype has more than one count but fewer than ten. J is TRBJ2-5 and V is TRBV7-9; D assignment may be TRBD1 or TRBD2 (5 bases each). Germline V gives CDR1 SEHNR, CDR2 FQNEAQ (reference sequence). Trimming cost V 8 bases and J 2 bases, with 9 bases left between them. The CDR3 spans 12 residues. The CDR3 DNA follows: TGTGCCAGCGGGACGCATCAAGAGACCCAGTACTTC. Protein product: CASGTHQETQYF. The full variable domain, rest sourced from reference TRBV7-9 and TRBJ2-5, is DTGVSQNPRHKITKRGQNVTFRCDPISEHNRLYWYRQTLGQGPEFLTYFQNEAQLEKSRLLSDRFSAERPKGSFSTLEIQRTEQGDSAMYLCASGTHQETQYFGPGTRLLVL.

Here the CDR3 reads CASSQGGGNNQPQHF. The CDR3 coding sequence is TGCGCCAGCAGCCAAGGGGGGGGTAACAATCAGCCCCAGCATTTT. The chain employs TRBV4-1 and TRBJ1-5, with a weak D call TRBD1 (5 bases). Per the germline V gene, CDR1 is MGHRA and CDR2 is YSYEKL. CDR3 length: 15 residues. V was pared by 1 base and J by 3 bases, with 10 bases between.

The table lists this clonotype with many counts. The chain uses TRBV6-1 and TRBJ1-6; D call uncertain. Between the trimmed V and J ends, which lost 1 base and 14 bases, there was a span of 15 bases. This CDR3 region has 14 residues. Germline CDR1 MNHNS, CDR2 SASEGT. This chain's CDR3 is CASSEEGFGGTLHF. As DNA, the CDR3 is TGTGCCAGCAGTGAAGAAGGGTTCGGAGGGACCCTCCACTTT.

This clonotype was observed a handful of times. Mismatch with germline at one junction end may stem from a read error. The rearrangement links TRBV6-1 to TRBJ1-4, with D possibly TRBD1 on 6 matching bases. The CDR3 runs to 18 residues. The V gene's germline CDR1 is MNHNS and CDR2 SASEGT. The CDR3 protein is CVSSEAGTGTSTNEKLLF. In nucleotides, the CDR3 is TGTGTCAGCAGTGAAGCTGGTACAGGGACCTCAACTAATGAAAAACTGCTTTTT.

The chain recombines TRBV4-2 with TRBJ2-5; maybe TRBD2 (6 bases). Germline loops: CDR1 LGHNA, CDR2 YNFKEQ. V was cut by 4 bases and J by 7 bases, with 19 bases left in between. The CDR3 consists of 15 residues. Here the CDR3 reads CASSPITGAKGTQYF. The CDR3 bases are TGTGCCAGCAGCCCCATCACGGGAGCAAAAGGGACCCAGTACTTC.

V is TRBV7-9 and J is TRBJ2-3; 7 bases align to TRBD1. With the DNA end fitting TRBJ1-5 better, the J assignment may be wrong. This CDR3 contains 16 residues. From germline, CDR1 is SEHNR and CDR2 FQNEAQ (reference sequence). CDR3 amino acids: CASGIPRTSGTDTQHF. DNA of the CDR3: TGTGCCAGCGGGATACCCAGGACTAGCGGGACAGATACGCAGCATTTT.

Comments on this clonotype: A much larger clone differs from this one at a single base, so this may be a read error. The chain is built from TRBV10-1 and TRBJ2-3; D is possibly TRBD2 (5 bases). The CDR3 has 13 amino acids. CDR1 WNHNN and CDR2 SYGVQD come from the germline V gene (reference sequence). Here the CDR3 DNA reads TGCGCCAGCGGTGAGGGTAGCACAGATACGCAGTATTTT. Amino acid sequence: CASGEGSTDTQYF.

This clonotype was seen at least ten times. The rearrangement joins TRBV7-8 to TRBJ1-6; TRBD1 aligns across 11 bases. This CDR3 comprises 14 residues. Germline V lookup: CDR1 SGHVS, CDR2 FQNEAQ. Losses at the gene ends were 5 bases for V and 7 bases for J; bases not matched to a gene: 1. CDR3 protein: CASSRDRGNSPLHF. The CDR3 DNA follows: TGTGCCAGCAGCCGGGACAGGGGGAATTCACCCCTCCACTTT.

CDR3 sequence reads: CASSLRGREYEQYF. The CDR3 DNA reads TGTGCCAGCAGCTTAAGAGGACGGGAGTACGAGCAGTACTTC. The chain joins TRBV11-3 to TRBJ2-7; TRBD2 is a possible D gene (6 bases). CDR1 is SGHNT and CDR2 is YENEEA in the germline V gene. V was pared by 2 bases and J by 4 bases, with 12 bases between. The CDR3 sequence is 14 residues long.

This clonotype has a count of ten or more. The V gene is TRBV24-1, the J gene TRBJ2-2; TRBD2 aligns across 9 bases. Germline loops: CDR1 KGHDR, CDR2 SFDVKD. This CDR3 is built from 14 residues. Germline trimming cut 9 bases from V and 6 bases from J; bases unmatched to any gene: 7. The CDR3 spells CATHSGSRSGELFF. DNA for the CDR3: TGTGCCACCCATAGCGGGAGTCGTTCCGGGGAGCTGTTTTTT.